These 30 T cell receptor beta chains came from one sample sequenced in a study of molecular identifiers for immune sequencing clone quantification. TCRdb re-called the PCR reads through MiXCR, storing one row per CDR3 protein. This repertoire shows over 90,000 distinct CDR3 sequences, 35% found once; its top ten account for approximately 9.8%. Material: naive CD8+ T cells from blood, with Jurkat cell RNA spiked in. Indicated subset: FACS-sorted CD8+CD4-CCR7+CD45RA+ naive T cells. The receptors were sampled from a human donor in good health. Some libraries in this study had Jurkat cell RNA spiked in.

J is TRBJ2-1 and V is TRBV20-1, with D possibly matching TRBD2 (6 bases). V shed 0 bases and J shed 6 bases, with 18 bases lying between them. The V gene's germline CDR1 is DFQATT and CDR2 SNEGSKA (reference sequence). The CDR3 has 16 amino acids. This chain's CDR3 is CSARDPGSTRGNEQFF. The CDR3 nucleotides read TGCAGTGCTAGAGACCCCGGGAGCACTAGGGGCAATGAGCAGTTCTTC.

Comments on this clonotype: The conserved closing phenylalanine or tryptophan is absent in this CDR3, likely reflecting a read error. The chain carries TRBV5-3 and TRBJ2-7; no firm D call. TRBV5-3 is reported as an ORF; its role is uncertain. The CDR3 has 12 residues. The CDR3: CASSLVPDQQYL. As DNA, the CDR3 is TGTGCCAGCAGCTTGGTACCGGACCAGCAGTACCTC.

Turning to this clonotype: Being one base from a much bigger clone, this may be a read error. The gene calls are TRBV13 and TRBJ2-7; D may be TRBD1 or TRBD2 (5 bases each). V was clipped by 7 bases and J by 5 bases, with 18 bases between them. This CDR3 contains 14 residues. The germline gives CDR1 PRHDT, CDR2 FYEKMQ (reference sequence). The CDR3 region is CASNAGTQVNEQYF. CDR3 sequence (DNA): TGTGCCAGCAATGCCGGGACCCAGGTAAACGAGCAGTACTTC.

This clonotype showed up just once. This may come from a read error, since a much larger clone is one base off. J is TRBJ2-3 and V is TRBV28, with D perhaps TRBD1 (6 bases). CDR3 size: 15 residues. Germline CDR1 MDHEN, CDR2 SYDVKM. The CDR3 sequence: CASSFGGPGADTQCF. The CDR3 nucleotides are TGTGCCAGCAGTTTCGGCGGTCCAGGGGCAGATACGCAGTGTTTT.

This clonotype has a handful of counts. This sequence joins TRBV4-3 and TRBJ2-6, with no clear D. This CDR3 has 16 residues. Germline V gives CDR1 LGHNA, CDR2 YSLEER. The V end lost 3 bases, the J end lost 0 bases, and 9 bases lay between the germline ends. The CDR3 protein is CASSHTRVSGANVLTF. The CDR3 coding sequence is TGCGCCAGCAGCCATACCAGAGTCTCTGGGGCCAACGTCCTGACTTTC.

The J gene is TRBJ2-2, the V gene TRBV6-6; maybe TRBD2 (5 bases). This CDR3 contains 15 residues. The germline V and J ends were trimmed by 2 bases and 4 bases, with 11 bases remaining between them. Germline values: CDR1 MNHNY, CDR2 SVGAGI (reference sequence). Here the CDR3 DNA reads TGTGCCAGCAGTTACGTTAGCGAGAGCACCGGGGAGCTGTTTTTT. It encodes CASSYVSESTGELFF.

This chain connects TRBV28 to TRBJ1-5, with a tentative D call TRBD1 (5 bases). Trimming cost V 8 bases and J 9 bases, with 17 bases left between them. Looked up from germline, CDR1 is MDHEN and CDR2 is SYDVKM. CDR3 length: 13 amino acids. Here the CDR3 DNA reads TGTGCCAGCGGGGCACCCGATGGATCGCCCCAGCATTTT. The encoded protein is CASGAPDGSPQHF.

This clonotype was counted between two and nine times. The chain recombines TRBV4-1 with TRBJ2-7; D gene unclear. The V gene lost 0 bases and the J gene lost 3 bases, with 15 bases spanning the gap. The germline CDR1 and CDR2 sequences are MGHRA and YSYEKL. CDR3 length equals 16 residues. CDR3 sequence reads: CASSQDERIGYYEQYF. For the CDR3, the DNA is TGCGCCAGCAGCCAAGATGAGAGGATAGGGTACTACGAGCAGTACTTC.

This clonotype was counted only a few times. J is TRBJ2-1 and V is TRBV19; D remains unclear. This CDR3 spans 14 amino acids. The germline gives CDR1 LNHDA, CDR2 SQIVND (reference sequence). V was pared by 0 bases and J by 1 base, with 4 bases between. The CDR3 nucleotides read TGTGCCAGTAGTATAGATAAGTCCTACAATGAGCAGTTCTTC. Translating it yields CASSIDKSYNEQFF.

Turning to this clonotype: This may be a read error, as it is one base from a much larger clone. Here the CDR3 DNA reads TGTGCCAGCAGCTCCCAATGGGGCGTTCAAAGCATTCAGTACTTC. Amino acid sequence: CASSSQWGVQSIQYF. The chain employs TRBV5-6 and TRBJ2-4; TRBD1 might be the D (5 bases). Germline-derived CDR1 and CDR2 are SGHDT and YYEEEE. This CDR3 contains 15 residues. V was shortened by 3 bases and J by 9 bases, with 19 bases between the two germline ends. The complete variable domain, with remaining parts taken from reference TRBV5-6 and TRBJ2-4, reads DAGVTQSPTHLIKTRGQQVTLRCSPKSGHDTVSWYQQALGQGPQFIFQYYEEEERQRGNFPDRFSGHQFPNYSSELNVNALLLGDSALYLCASSSQWGVQSIQYFGAGTRLSVL.

In regard to this clonotype: Since a much larger clone is just one base distant, this may be a read error. The chain has TRBV9 and TRBJ2-2; possibly TRBD2 for D (6 bases). V was trimmed by 0 bases and J by 3 bases, leaving 15 bases between them. Germline-derived CDR1 and CDR2 are SGDLS and YYNGEE. The CDR3 extends over 17 amino acids. CDR3 DNA: TGTGCCAGCAGCGTAGAGGAGCCGGGAGTGCACACCGGGGAGCTGTTTTTT. This gives the protein CASSVEEPGVHTGELFF.

At least ten counts were recorded for this clonotype. The chain joins TRBV12-3 or TRBV12-4 to TRBJ1-1; D possibly corresponds to TRBD1 (5 bases). The CDR3 spans 14 residues. Trimming cost V 1 base and J 4 bases, with 10 bases left between them. The CDR3 here is CASSLDRYLTEAFF. CDR3 DNA sequence: TGTGCCAGCAGTTTAGACAGGTATCTCACTGAAGCTTTCTTT.

The chain has TRBV5-6 and TRBJ2-7; a weak D match, TRBD2 (6 bases). Trimming took off 4 bases at V and 4 bases at J, with 15 bases between the two ends. The CDR3 runs to 14 residues. From germline, CDR1 is SGHDT and CDR2 YYEEEE. DNA of the CDR3: TGTGCCAGCAGCCCCATCGGGGGAAGGTACGAGCAGTACTTC. Amino acid sequence: CASSPIGGRYEQYF.

The V and J genes are TRBV28 and TRBJ2-7; 7 bases fit TRBD2. Trimming removed 2 bases from V and 5 bases from J; junction bases left unmatched: 6. The CDR3 covers 14 residues. Germline CDR1 and CDR2: MDHEN and SYDVKM. CDR3 sequence: CASSLRREKHEQYF. The CDR3 nucleotides read TGTGCCAGCAGTTTACGGCGGGAGAAGCACGAGCAGTACTTC.

This chain joins TRBV29-1 and TRBJ2-2, with D unresolved. This CDR3 spans 11 amino acids. Germline assignment: CDR1 SQVTM and CDR2 ANQGSEA. Trimming took 5 bases from V and 3 from J, leaving 4 bases between them. The CDR3 loop is CSVLHTGELFF. The CDR3 bases are TGCAGCGTTCTCCACACCGGGGAGCTGTTTTTT.

This clonotype was seen a few times. The chain carries TRBV13 and TRBJ2-1; D is possibly TRBD1 or TRBD2 (5 bases each). Germline CDR1 reads PRHDT; CDR2 reads FYEKMQ (reference sequence). This CDR3 has 13 residues. Between the trimmed V and J ends, which lost 8 bases and 5 bases, there was a span of 13 bases. For the CDR3, the DNA is TGTGCCAGCCGTATCCGGGGCCACAATGAGCAGTTCTTC. Translating it yields CASRIRGHNEQFF.

In regard to this clonotype: A much larger clone differs from this one at a single base, so this may be a read error. The V call is TRBV27, the J call TRBJ2-7; tentatively, D is TRBD1 or TRBD2 (5 bases each). The length of the CDR3 is 15 residues. Germline V CDR1 and CDR2: MNHEY, SMNVEV (reference sequence). Trimming removed 0 bases at V and 2 bases at J, with 11 bases between. The CDR3 sequence: CASSLSETGPYEQYF. As DNA, the CDR3 is TGTGCCAGCAGTTTATCTGAGACGGGGCCCTACGAGCAGTACTTC.

The rearrangement links TRBV28 to TRBJ1-5; D is perhaps TRBD1 (6 bases). The length of the CDR3 is 17 residues. Trimming stripped 4 bases from V and 1 base from J, with 17 bases between. Germline CDR1 reads MDHEN; CDR2 reads SYDVKM. This chain's CDR3 is CASSYPDQGLSNQPQHF. In DNA, the CDR3 is TGTGCCAGCAGTTACCCCGACCAGGGGTTAAGCAATCAGCCCCAGCATTTT.

This chain joins TRBV28 and TRBJ2-7, with D uncertain. Looked up from germline, CDR1 is MDHEN and CDR2 is SYDVKM. The CDR3 extends over 11 amino acids. V was cut by 2 bases and J by 7 bases, with 6 bases left in between. Here the CDR3 DNA reads TGTGCCAGCAGTTTAGCCCCTGAGCAGTACTTC. The encoded protein is CASSLAPEQYF.

CDR3 in DNA: TGTGCCAGCCTCCGACCACCCGGACAGGGGCAAGAAACGCAGTATTTT. It codes for CASLRPPGQGQETQYF. The chain carries TRBV21-1 and TRBJ2-3; TRBD1, the D gene given by the table, was not confirmed from the DNA. TRBV21-1 is deemed a pseudogene. The CDR3 is made up of 16 amino acids.

Concerning this clonotype: A much larger clonotype is one base distant, so this may be a read error. A read error is likely, as this CDR3 ends without the conserved phenylalanine or tryptophan. The chain recombines TRBV4-3 with TRBJ2-5; tentatively, D is TRBD1 (5 bases). The CDR3 contains 15 residues. V was pared by 1 base and J by 0 bases, with 9 bases between. CDR1 is LGHNA and CDR2 is YSLEER in the germline V gene. The CDR3 DNA reads as TGCGCCAGCAGCCAAGTCTGGGGCAACCAAGAGACCCAGTACATC. Translating gives CASSQVWGNQETQYI.

A remark on this clonotype: Lacking the conserved final phenylalanine or tryptophan, this CDR3 likely reflects a read error. It is unclear where the CDR3 begins or ends on the DNA, so no DNA is shown, and the CDR3 is as TCRdb lists it. The chain's CDR3 is CASSLIRVELTDTHYL. This sequence joins TRBV28 and TRBJ2-3; the D call TRBD1 from the table was never checked on the DNA. From its first to its last residue, the CDR3 has 16 amino acids. Germline CDR1 reads MDHEN; CDR2 reads SYDVKM.

This rearrangement joins TRBV6-6 to TRBJ1-5, with D tentatively TRBD1 (6 bases). Germline V gene data show CDR1 as MNHNY and CDR2 as SVGAGI (reference sequence). V lost 6 bases to trimming and J lost 5 bases, with 17 bases between them. The CDR3 length is 15 residues. The CDR3 spells CASRPPTGFDQPQHF. The DNA for the CDR3 is TGTGCCAGCAGACCCCCGACAGGCTTCGATCAGCCCCAGCATTTT.

The chain combines TRBV12-3 or TRBV12-4 with TRBJ2-7, with TRBD1 identical over 9 bases. The ends lost 7 bases at V and 4 bases at J; junction bases unmatched: 8. This CDR3 has 14 amino acids. CDR3 sequence reads: CASKPGQGRYEQYF. CDR3 DNA sequence: TGTGCCAGCAAACCGGGACAGGGCAGATACGAGCAGTACTTC.

V usage is TRBV4-1 and J usage is TRBJ2-7, with a possible D match to TRBD1 (5 bases). The CDR3 has 13 amino acids. Trimming removed 3 bases at V and 3 bases at J, with 9 bases between. Germline V gene data show CDR1 as MGHRA and CDR2 as YSYEKL. The CDR3: CASSHQQDYEQYF. The CDR3 bases are TGCGCCAGCAGCCATCAACAGGACTACGAGCAGTACTTC.

The V gene is TRBV7-8, the J gene TRBJ2-7; TRBD2 matches at 11 bases. The CDR3 length is 14 residues. The V gene's germline CDR1 is SGHVS and CDR2 FQNEAQ. Losses at the gene ends were 5 bases for V and 6 bases for J; bases not matched to a gene: 6. The CDR3 bases are TGTGCCAGCAGCCATATAGCGGGAGGGTCCGAGCAGTACTTC. It yields the protein CASSHIAGGSEQYF.

This clonotype has more than one count but fewer than ten. This sequence joins TRBV9 and TRBJ2-1; 8 nucleotides match TRBD1. This CDR3 contains 11 residues. Looked up from germline, CDR1 is SGDLS and CDR2 is YYNGEE. V was clipped by 5 bases and J by 10 bases; unmatched bases: 2. CDR3 loop: CASSGTGEQFF. In DNA form, the CDR3 reads TGTGCCAGCAGTGGGACAGGCGAGCAGTTCTTC.

This chain connects TRBV9 to TRBJ2-3; D is uncertain. The V and J ends lost 3 bases and 1 base respectively, with 18 bases between them. CDR3 length equals 17 residues. The germline gives CDR1 SGDLS, CDR2 YYNGEE. CDR3 in amino acids: CASSDPIGEDRTDTQYF. CDR3 sequence (DNA): TGTGCCAGCAGCGACCCAATCGGAGAGGACCGCACAGATACGCAGTATTTT.

The V and J genes are TRBV12-3 or TRBV12-4 and TRBJ2-3; D unclear. This CDR3 comprises 14 residues. Between the trimmed V and J ends, which lost 4 bases and 8 bases, there was a span of 16 bases. CDR3: CASSSLGVGSTQYF. The CDR3, as DNA: TGTGCCAGCAGTTCGCTTGGGGTGGGAAGTACGCAGTATTTT.

This clonotype was recorded at least ten times. This chain joins TRBV6-2 or TRBV6-3 and TRBJ1-5, with unresolved D. CDR1 is MNHEY, CDR2 SVGEGT, per germline. The CDR3 runs to 14 residues. V lost 10 bases to trimming and J lost 0 bases, with 13 bases between them. The CDR3: CAIQRSNSNQPQHF. The CDR3 DNA sequence: TGTGCCATCCAGCGTTCCAATAGCAATCAGCCCCAGCATTTT.